Presented here are 3 T cell receptor beta chains from one specimen sequenced in a study of T cells in Graves' hyperthyroidism and ophthalmopathy. RNA transcripts were the template for amplifying TCR beta CDR3 regions. During a first-round RT-PCR of the TCR CDR3, the HTBI primer set was used. One entry per CDR3 protein, called by TCRdb with MiXCR from the multiplex PCR reads. Among about 270,000 distinct CDR3 sequences listed, roughly 22% were seen once. The sequenced material came from blood. The receptors shown here come from a man aged 30-40 years with Graves' ophthalmopathy.

This clonotype was counted once. The gene calls are TRBV6-1 and TRBJ2-5; D tentatively fits TRBD1 or TRBD2 (5 bases each). CDR1 and CDR2 from the germline V gene are MNHNS and SASEGT. Trimming cost V 6 bases and J 4 bases, with 18 bases left between them. This CDR3 is 15 amino acids long. The CDR3 DNA reads TGTGCCAGCAGGTCCGGGGCCACGGGAAGAGAGACCCAGTACTTC. Translating gives CASRSGATGRETQYF.

This clonotype has a count of ten or more. The chain joins TRBV18 to TRBJ2-1; tentatively, D is TRBD1 or TRBD2 (5 bases each). CDR1 is KGHSH and CDR2 is LQKENI in the germline V gene. The CDR3 covers 14 residues. The V end was cut by 3 bases, the J end by 3 bases, with 9 bases between. CDR3 nucleotide sequence: TGTGCCAGCTCACCCCCGAGGGGCTACAATGAGCAGTTCTTC. This encodes CASSPPRGYNEQFF.

This clonotype was detected only a few times. V is TRBV28 and J is TRBJ2-7, with TRBD2 identical over 8 bases. Trimming at V came to 5 bases and at J to 0 bases, leaving 6 bases not matched to a gene. Germline CDR1 is MDHEN and CDR2 is SYDVKM. CDR3 length: 15 amino acids. CDR3 region: CASSQETSASYEQYF. CDR3 DNA sequence: TGTGCCAGCAGTCAAGAGACTAGCGCCTCCTACGAGCAGTACTTC. Based on the CDR3 plus reference TRBV28 and TRBJ2-7, the full variable domain is DVKVTQSSRYLVKRTGEKVFLECVQDMDHENMFWYRQDPGLGLRLIYFSYDVKMKEKGDIPEGYSVSREKKERFSLILESASTNQTSMYLCASSQETSASYEQYFGPGTRLTVT.